A single sample is the source of the 32 T cell receptor beta chains below, sequenced in a study of early T cells in non-severe SARS-CoV-2 infection. TCRdb redid the calling of the 5' RACE reads with MiXCR, one entry per CDR3 protein. The profile shows about 81,000 distinct CDR3 sequences, 14% of them singletons. The sequenced sample was whole blood. These receptors all stem from an adult who was a healthcare worker with PCR-confirmed SARS-CoV-2 infection or an uninfected control (not recorded which).

This clonotype was counted many times. The J gene is TRBJ2-5, the V gene TRBV20-1; D remains unclear. Trimming removed 6 bases from V and 5 bases from J, with 13 bases in between. Germline V CDR1 and CDR2: DFQATT, SNEGSKA (reference sequence). The CDR3 length is 12 residues. The DNA for the CDR3 is TGCAGTGCGAGCACGCTGGGGGAGACCCAGTACTTC. It specifies CSASTLGETQYF.

The chain employs TRBV19 and TRBJ2-1, with 10 positions matching TRBD2. Losses at the gene ends were 6 bases for V and 11 bases for J; bases not matched to a gene: 13. This CDR3 comprises 15 residues. The germline gives CDR1 LNHDA, CDR2 SQIVND (reference sequence). The CDR3 sequence: CASRQISGGSIKQFF. In DNA form, the CDR3 reads TGTGCCAGTAGGCAGATTAGCGGGGGGTCCATCAAGCAGTTCTTC.

The sample holds many counts of this clonotype. The rearrangement uses TRBV29-1 and TRBJ2-1, with TRBD2 matching over 7 bases. This CDR3 has 13 amino acids. The V gene's germline CDR1 is SQVTM and CDR2 ANQGSEA. V was clipped by 3 bases and J by 7 bases; unmatched bases: 6. The CDR3 region is CSVEGGNRNEQFF. Here the CDR3 DNA reads TGCAGCGTTGAGGGGGGGAATAGGAATGAGCAGTTCTTC.

This clonotype showed up just a few times. V usage is TRBV27 and J usage is TRBJ2-7; possible D gene TRBD2, 6 bases. Trimming stripped 1 base from V and 4 bases from J, with 11 bases between. The V gene's germline CDR1 is MNHEY and CDR2 SMNVEV (reference sequence). The CDR3 spans 14 residues. CDR3 coding DNA: TGTGCCAGCAGTTTATTGGCAGGGAGGTACGAGCAGTACTTC. Protein sequence: CASSLLAGRYEQYF.

This chain links TRBV7-8 with TRBJ1-2; D gene ambiguous. This CDR3 contains 17 residues. The ends were cut back, 2 bases at V and 3 bases at J, with 19 bases in the middle. CDR1 is SGHVS and CDR2 is FQNEAQ in the germline V gene. CDR3: CASSLHLEQTTYYGYTF. In nucleotides, the CDR3 is TGTGCCAGCAGCTTACACCTCGAGCAGACGACCTACTATGGCTACACCTTC.

The V gene is TRBV28, the J gene TRBJ2-1, with TRBD1 identical over 9 bases. Looked up from germline, CDR1 is MDHEN and CDR2 is SYDVKM. J gave up 1 base and V 4 bases, and 11 bases lay outside the gene matches. The CDR3 totals 18 residues. In nucleotides, the CDR3 is TGTGCCAGCAGTTCCTTTCCGGGACAGGGAAGGTCCTACAATGAGCAGTTCTTC. Translating gives CASSSFPGQGRSYNEQFF. Supplemented by reference TRBV28 and TRBJ2-1, the full variable domain reads DVKVTQSSRYLVKRTGEKVFLECVQDMDHENMFWYRQDPGLGLRLIYFSYDVKMKEKGDIPEGYSVSREKKERFSLILESASTNQTSMYLCASSSFPGQGRSYNEQFFGPGTRLTVL.

This clonotype was picked up a small number of times. The chain couples TRBV12-3 or TRBV12-4 to TRBJ1-3; D is ambiguous. The CDR3 runs 15 residues. The V end lost 3 bases, the J end lost 2 bases, and 11 bases lay between the germline ends. CDR3 residues: CASSFRAGAGNTIYF. CDR3 nucleotides: TGTGCCAGCAGTTTCCGGGCCGGCGCTGGAAACACCATATATTTT.

This clonotype was observed a few times. The gene calls are TRBV5-1 and TRBJ1-6; maybe TRBD1 (5 bases). Per the germline V gene, CDR1 is SGHRS and CDR2 is YFSETQ. Trimming pared 2 bases from V and 10 bases from J, leaving 16 bases between. The CDR3 is 15 residues long. The DNA of the CDR3 is TGCGCCAGCAGCTTATCGGGGCGGGACGGCTCACCCCTCCACTTT. It yields the protein CASSLSGRDGSPLHF.

The chain links TRBV6-2 or TRBV6-3 to TRBJ2-2; D remains ambiguous. Germline CDR1 and CDR2: MNHEY and SVGEGT. With 5 bases removed from V and 5 bases from J, the gap between germline ends came to 15 bases. The CDR3 sequence is 15 residues long. The CDR3: CASSTLPRRTGELFF. The CDR3 bases are TGTGCCAGCAGTACTCTACCACGGCGAACCGGGGAGCTGTTTTTT.

This chain links TRBV7-6 with TRBJ2-2, with D perhaps assigned TRBD1 or TRBD2 (5 bases each). CDR1 is SGHVS and CDR2 is FNYEAQ in the germline V gene. The CDR3 consists of 16 residues. With 0 bases removed from V and 4 bases from J, the gap between germline ends came to 12 bases. CDR3 sequence: CASSLALTGTTGELFF. CDR3 nucleotides: TGTGCCAGCAGCTTAGCACTTACCGGGACCACCGGGGAGCTGTTTTTT.

The rearrangement uses TRBV5-1 and TRBJ1-1; TRBD1 might be the D (5 bases). Trimming removed 7 bases at V and 0 bases at J, with 7 bases between. Germline values: CDR1 SGHRS, CDR2 YFSETQ. The length of the CDR3 is 12 residues. CDR3 region: CASGAVNTEAFF. The CDR3 nucleotides are TGCGCCAGCGGGGCGGTGAACACTGAAGCTTTCTTT.

This clonotype has a handful of counts. This chain connects TRBV12-3 or TRBV12-4 to TRBJ1-5; no clear D gene. The germline V and J ends were trimmed by 6 bases and 4 bases, with 10 bases remaining between them. This CDR3 contains 13 residues. The CDR3 region is CASSSNRNQPQHF. The CDR3 coding sequence is TGTGCCAGCAGCTCAAACCGGAATCAGCCCCAGCATTTT.

The rearrangement uses TRBV7-2 and TRBJ1-4; no clear D gene. Trimming left V 2 bases short and J 8 bases short, with 18 bases between. Germline V gene data show CDR1 as SGHTA and CDR2 as FQGNSA. The CDR3 consists of 16 residues. The CDR3 DNA reads TGTGCCAGCAGCTTAACTTCCACGCATCATGGGGAAAAACTGTTTTTT. Protein: CASSLTSTHHGEKLFF. The full variable domain, in which reference TRBV7-2 and TRBJ1-4 provide the parts outside the CDR3, is GAGVSQSPSNKVTEKGKDVELRCDPISGHTALYWYRQSLGQGLEFLIYFQGNSAPDKSGLPSDRFSAERTGGSVSTLTIQRTQQEDSAVYLCASSLTSTHHGEKLFFGSGTQLSVL.

The chain employs TRBV28 and TRBJ2-7; D is ambiguous. The germline V and J ends were trimmed by 1 base and 3 bases, with 7 bases remaining between them. Per the germline V gene, CDR1 is MDHEN and CDR2 is SYDVKM. CDR3 size: 13 residues. Written as DNA, the CDR3 is TGTGCCAGCAGTTTATTAGCCCTCTACGAGCAGTACTTC. Translation: CASSLLALYEQYF.

This clonotype was seen ten or more times. This chain connects TRBV3-1 to TRBJ2-1; D not certain. The V and J ends lost 0 bases and 12 bases respectively, with 6 bases between them. CDR3 length: 11 amino acids. In germline, CDR1 is LGHDT, CDR2 YNNKEL (reference sequence). The CDR3 region has the DNA TGTGCCAGCAGCCAAGATAGGCGGCAGTTCTTC. Translating it yields CASSQDRRQFF.

This clonotype has ten or more counts. The gene calls are TRBV2 and TRBJ1-6; the D is unclear. Germline-derived CDR1 and CDR2 are SNHLY and FYNNEI. Trimming removed 6 bases at V and 14 bases at J, with 17 bases between. This CDR3 spans 13 amino acids. The CDR3 spells CASRLGSETALHF. CDR3 DNA sequence: TGTGCCAGCAGGTTAGGTTCTGAAACCGCCCTCCACTTT.

The chain links TRBV20-1 to TRBJ2-7; D is uncertain. Trimming cost V 3 bases and J 1 base, with 10 bases left between them. The CDR3 is 13 amino acids. CDR1 is DFQATT, CDR2 SNEGSKA, per germline (reference sequence). The CDR3 region is CSARSILSYEQYF. The CDR3 DNA reads as TGCAGTGCTAGGAGTATTTTATCCTACGAGCAGTACTTC.

The chain uses TRBV7-9 and TRBJ1-1, with D perhaps TRBD1 (6 bases). Germline V gene sequence: CDR1 SEHNR, CDR2 FQNEAQ (reference sequence). Trimming left V 6 bases short and J 4 bases short, with 12 bases between. This CDR3 contains 13 residues. The chain's CDR3 is CASSVTGPTEAFF. The CDR3 DNA reads TGTGCCAGCAGTGTTACAGGGCCCACTGAAGCTTTCTTT.

The chain is built from TRBV21-1 and TRBJ2-7. TRBV21-1 is a listed pseudogene. CDR3 length equals 11 residues. DNA for the CDR3: TGTGCCAGCAGCGGGACCTACGAGCAGTACTTC. Translating it yields CASSGTYEQYF.

The rearrangement links TRBV10-2 to TRBJ2-3; 8 nucleotides agree with TRBD2. The CDR3 is 15 amino acids. Unmatched junction bases numbered 10, after V lost 8 bases and J lost 3 bases. CDR1 and CDR2 from the germline V gene are WSHSY and SAAADI. The chain's CDR3 is CASSPAGGLTDTQYF. The CDR3 DNA reads TGCGCCAGCTCTCCGGCGGGGGGCCTGACAGATACGCAGTATTTT.

This clonotype was seen ten or more times. As DNA, the CDR3 is TGCGCCAGCAGCTTGGACAGGGCGAGCTATGGCTACACCTTC. It is translated as CASSLDRASYGYTF. V usage is TRBV5-1 and J usage is TRBJ1-2; tentative D call: TRBD1 (6 bases). From germline, CDR1 is SGHRS and CDR2 YFSETQ. This CDR3 spans 14 amino acids. V lost 0 bases and J lost 4, with 10 bases in between. Full variable domain (remainder filled in from reference TRBV5-1 and TRBJ1-2): KAGVTQTPRYLIKTRGQQVTLSCSPISGHRSVSWYQQTPGQGLQFLFEYFSETQRNKGNFPGRFSGRQFSNSRSEMNVSTLELGDSALYLCASSLDRASYGYTFGSGTRLTVV.

This clonotype was seen repeatedly, ten times or more. The chain couples TRBV6-5 to TRBJ2-1; the match to TRBD2 covers 13 bases. The CDR3 has 15 amino acids. With 6 bases clipped from V and 7 bases from J, the junction kept 6 bases outside the gene matches. Germline lookup yields CDR1 MNHEY and CDR2 SVGAGI. Here the CDR3 reads CASSHEGLAGNEQFF. DNA for the CDR3: TGTGCCAGCAGCCACGAGGGACTAGCGGGGAATGAGCAGTTCTTC.

This chain links TRBV9 with TRBJ2-5; D could derive from TRBD1 or TRBD2 (5 bases each). This CDR3 has 13 amino acids. The germline V and J ends were trimmed by 4 bases and 2 bases, with 9 bases remaining between them. Germline V gene sequence: CDR1 SGDLS, CDR2 YYNGEE. CDR3 bases: TGTGCCAGCAGCTCGGGGCTTCAAGAGACCCAGTACTTC. Translation gives CASSSGLQETQYF.

This clonotype has ten or more counts. J is TRBJ2-7 and V is TRBV5-1; weak D call: TRBD2 (6 bases). This CDR3 region has 13 residues. CDR1 and CDR2 from the germline V gene are SGHRS and YFSETQ. The V end was cut by 5 bases, the J end by 3 bases, with 12 bases between. CDR3 region: CASRGTGNYEQYF. CDR3 bases: TGCGCCAGCAGGGGGACTGGTAACTACGAGCAGTACTTC.

The chain carries TRBV27 and TRBJ1-1, with D perhaps matching TRBD1 (5 bases). CDR3 length: 13 residues. CDR1 is MNHEY, CDR2 SMNVEV, per germline (reference sequence). V lost 8 bases, J lost 5 bases, and 15 bases lay in between. The CDR3 DNA reads TGTGCCAGCCGTCAGCTTGGGGGGACTGAAGCTTTCTTT. It translates to CASRQLGGTEAFF.

V usage is TRBV6-6 and J usage is TRBJ2-4; a possible D gene is TRBD2 (5 bases). CDR1 and CDR2 from the germline V gene are MNHNY and SVGAGI (reference sequence). The length of the CDR3 is 17 residues. V was trimmed by 4 bases and J by 0 bases, leaving 16 bases between them. CDR3 sequence: CASSSPSGPLAKNIQYF. CDR3 DNA sequence: TGTGCCAGCAGTTCCCCCAGCGGCCCTCTAGCCAAAAACATTCAGTACTTC.

The gene calls are TRBV7-2 and TRBJ2-5, with 9 bases matching TRBD2. Losses at the gene ends were 5 bases for V and 6 bases for J; bases not matched to a gene: 10. Germline V lookup: CDR1 SGHTA, CDR2 FQGNSA. CDR3 length: 15 amino acids. CDR3 loop: CASSPDSGGLKTQYF. The CDR3 region has the DNA TGTGCCAGCAGCCCCGATAGCGGGGGATTGAAGACCCAGTACTTC.

As concerns this clonotype: A much larger clone sits a single nucleotide away, making a read error possible. The chain employs TRBV29-1 and TRBJ1-2; 8 bases are a match to TRBD1. The CDR3 extends over 10 amino acids. Germline V gives CDR1 SQVTM, CDR2 ANQGSEA. V lost 7 bases to trimming and J lost 12 bases; unmatched junction nucleotides: 7. The CDR3 protein is CSAGQGPDTF. DNA of the CDR3: TGCAGCGCCGGACAGGGCCCTGACACCTTC.

The chain is built from TRBV29-1 and TRBJ2-5; D call uncertain. The germline V gene encodes CDR1 SQVTM and CDR2 ANQGSEA. The CDR3 covers 10 residues. V was pared by 5 bases and J by 0 bases, with 1 base between. Here the CDR3 DNA reads TGCAGCGTTAACCAAGAGACCCAGTACTTC. It encodes CSVNQETQYF.

The CDR3 DNA is TGTGCCAGCAGCTCACCGGGACACGATCCCGAGAACACTGAAGCTTTCTTT. Translating gives CASSSPGHDPENTEAFF. This rearrangement joins TRBV11-1 to TRBJ1-1, with a weak D call TRBD1 (6 bases). This CDR3 spans 17 amino acids. Germline values: CDR1 SGHAT, CDR2 FQDESV (reference sequence). V was cut by 4 bases and J by 1 base, with 19 bases left in between.

In nucleotides, the CDR3 is TGTGCCACCCAGGGCCCGAGTAACACTGAAGCTTTCTTT. Translated, it gives CATQGPSNTEAFF. J is TRBJ1-1 and V is TRBV6-6; TRBD1 might be the D (5 bases). CDR3 length equals 13 residues. The germline V gene encodes CDR1 MNHNY and CDR2 SVGAGI (reference sequence). V was shortened by 10 bases and J by 2 bases, with 14 bases between the two germline ends.

V is TRBV11-2 and J is TRBJ1-1; the match to TRBD1 covers 9 bases. V dropped 5 bases and J dropped 4; count of bases not matched to a gene: 8. This CDR3 contains 15 residues. Germline lookup yields CDR1 SGHAT and CDR2 FQNNGV. The CDR3 region is CASSLGTGTVTEAFF. The CDR3 bases are TGTGCCAGCAGCCTGGGGACAGGGACAGTCACTGAAGCTTTCTTT.